Shown below are 18 T cell receptor beta chains from a single sample sequenced in a study of blood T cell repertoires in COVID-19. The assay was immunoSEQ multiplex PCR, and TCRdb's table has in-frame clones only and misses some. Here the sample spans some 250,000 clones, around 89% being singletons. Sequencing was carried out using PBMCs or T cells enriched from blood (not recorded which). The receptors were gathered from a man in his forties who had recovered from COVID-19.

This chain uses TRBV24-1 with TRBJ2-5; 9 nucleotides line up with TRBD1. The CDR3 is 16 residues long. Per germline, CDR1 KGHDR and CDR2 SFDVKD. The ends lost 4 bases at V and 2 bases at J; junction bases unmatched: 7. The DNA of the CDR3 is TGTGCCACCAGTGAGGGGGGACAGGGAATACAAGAGACCCAGTACTTC. This codes for CATSEGGQGIQETQYF.

V is TRBV5-8 and J is TRBJ2-5; D gene ambiguous. Germline CDR1 and CDR2: SGHTS and YDEGEE. With 2 bases removed from V and 5 bases from J, the gap between germline ends came to 4 bases. The CDR3 consists of 11 residues. CDR3 sequence (DNA): TGTGCCAGCAGCTTTCGGGAGACCCAGTACTTC. It codes for CASSFRETQYF.

The V call is TRBV30, the J call TRBJ1-1; D gene ambiguous. CDR3 length: 12 residues. V was pared by 0 bases and J by 8 bases, with 10 bases between. The germline V gene has CDR1 GTSNPN and CDR2 SVGIG (reference sequence). The CDR3 sequence: CAWSVSGFEAFF. The CDR3 DNA follows: TGTGCCTGGAGTGTATCCGGGTTCGAAGCTTTCTTT.

This CDR3 is CASRETTTNTGELFF. The CDR3 DNA sequence: TGTGCCAGCCGAGAGACAACAACTAACACCGGGGAGCTGTTTTTT. V usage is TRBV19 and J usage is TRBJ2-2; D not resolved. Trimming took 9 bases from V and 2 from J, leaving 16 bases between them. The length of the CDR3 is 15 residues. Germline CDR1 is LNHDA and CDR2 is SQIVND (reference sequence).

This chain links TRBV28 with TRBJ2-5; TRBD2 agrees at 15 bases. The CDR3 has 16 amino acids. CDR1 MDHEN and CDR2 SYDVKM come from the germline V gene. V trimming: 5 bases; J trimming: 7 bases; junction bases outside the gene matches: 8. The CDR3 sequence is CASSAGTSGRSGTQYF. As DNA, the CDR3 is TGTGCCAGCAGTGCTGGGACTAGCGGGAGGTCGGGGACCCAGTACTTC.

J is TRBJ2-7 and V is TRBV6-5; 7 bases agree with TRBD2. The CDR3 has 12 amino acids. J lost 12 bases, V lost 6 bases, and 11 bases had no gene match. Per the germline V gene, CDR1 is MNHEY and CDR2 is SVGAGI. Here the CDR3 reads CASRLGEGIWYF. CDR3 sequence (DNA): TGTGCCAGCAGGCTAGGGGAGGGGATTTGGTACTTC.

The chain joins TRBV11-2 to TRBJ1-1; D remains unclear. Looked up from germline, CDR1 is SGHAT and CDR2 is FQNNGV. Trimming removed 0 bases at V and 1 base at J, with 12 bases between. The CDR3 runs to 16 residues. CDR3 nucleotide sequence: TGTGCCAGCAGCTTAGATCCCCACGGAGGGAACACTGAAGCTTTCTTT. It translates to CASSLDPHGGNTEAFF.

The chain has TRBV23-1 and TRBJ2-5, with 9 bases aligning to TRBD1. TRBV23-1 is recorded as an ORF, its role being uncertain. J gave up 1 base and V 2 bases, and 5 bases lay outside the gene matches. This CDR3 spans 16 amino acids. DNA for the CDR3: TGCGCCAGCAGTCAAGACGGACAGGGGAGCCAAGAGACCCAGTACTTC. It encodes CASSQDGQGSQETQYF.

The chain joins TRBV5-1 to TRBJ2-1; 7 nucleotides match TRBD1. Germline values: CDR1 SGHRS, CDR2 YFSETQ. This CDR3 region has 17 residues. After removal of 0 bases from V and 6 bases from J, the junction contained 12 bases not matched to a gene. The CDR3 DNA sequence: TGCGCCAGCAGCTTGGTTATCGACAGGGTCATGGTCAATGAGCAGTTCTTC. It translates to CASSLVIDRVMVNEQFF.

The chain recombines TRBV5-5 with TRBJ2-7, with 10 positions matching TRBD1. CDR3 length: 15 amino acids. After removal of 1 base from V and 3 bases from J, the junction contained 4 bases not matched to a gene. Per the germline V gene, CDR1 is SGHKS and CDR2 is YYEKEE (reference sequence). The CDR3 spells CASSLFGTGDYEQYF. CDR3 nucleotides: TGTGCCAGCAGCTTGTTTGGGACAGGGGACTACGAGCAGTACTTC.

The chain couples TRBV11-2 to TRBJ2-7; D not certain. The CDR3 sequence is 12 residues long. Germline V lookup: CDR1 SGHAT, CDR2 FQNNGV. The ends were cut back, 5 bases at V and 5 bases at J, with 10 bases in the middle. The DNA for the CDR3 is TGTGCCAGCAGCCGCCTATCCCACGAGCAGTACTTC. Its translation: CASSRLSHEQYF.

The chain employs TRBV7-8 and TRBJ1-4; D not certain. This CDR3 is 16 amino acids long. CDR1 SGHVS and CDR2 FQNEAQ come from the germline V gene. V was pared by 5 bases and J by 0 bases, with 13 bases between. For the CDR3, the DNA is TGTGCCAGCAGCACCCTAAGAGAAACAACTAATGAAAAACTGTTTTTT. It translates to CASSTLRETTNEKLFF. Looking up the rest from reference TRBV7-8 and TRBJ1-4 gives the full variable domain: GAGVSQSPRYKVAKRGQDVALRCDPISGHVSLFWYQQALGQGPEFLTYFQNEAQLDKSGLPSDRFFAERPEGSVSTLKIQRTQQEDSAVYLCASSTLRETTNEKLFFGSGTQLSVL.

The chain joins TRBV28 to TRBJ1-1, with a weak D call TRBD1 (5 bases). V was shortened by 3 bases and J by 0 bases, with 14 bases between the two germline ends. The CDR3 is 16 amino acids. From germline, CDR1 is MDHEN and CDR2 SYDVKM. The CDR3 DNA reads TGTGCCAGCAGTTTTGGGATTGGGGCCATGAACACTGAAGCTTTCTTT. The encoded protein is CASSFGIGAMNTEAFF.

The chain recombines TRBV14 with TRBJ1-2; D not certain. Deletions cut 1 base from V and 2 bases from J, with 11 bases between. The CDR3 runs 15 residues. Germline V gene sequence: CDR1 SGHDN, CDR2 FVKESK. CDR3 loop: CASSQVPGNNYGYTF. CDR3 nucleotides: TGTGCCAGCAGCCAAGTTCCCGGGAACAACTATGGCTACACCTTC.

This clone appeared a single time. This chain links TRBV18 with TRBJ2-3; 7 positions match TRBD1. Germline assignment: CDR1 KGHSH and CDR2 LQKENI. CDR3 length: 15 residues. J lost 0 bases, V lost 4 bases, and 4 bases had no gene match. The CDR3 is CASSLRQGSTDTQYF. The CDR3 DNA sequence: TGTGCCAGCTCACTTAGACAGGGAAGCACAGATACGCAGTATTTT.

The J gene is TRBJ2-1, the V gene TRBV24-1; no definite D call. V was pared by 2 bases and J by 4 bases, with 8 bases between. The CDR3 extends over 14 amino acids. Germline V gene lookup returns CDR1 KGHDR and CDR2 SFDVKD. Here the CDR3 reads CATSDSPIYNEQFF. CDR3 DNA: TGTGCCACCAGTGATTCGCCTATTTACAATGAGCAGTTCTTC.

This chain joins TRBV7-3 and TRBJ2-1; 9 nucleotides line up with TRBD1. The germline V gene encodes CDR1 SGHTA and CDR2 FQGTGA. The junction had 15 bases not matched to a gene; V was cut back by 6 bases and J by 9 bases. There are 16 residues in the CDR3. CDR3 bases: TGTGCCAGCAGTAAGCTATCACAGGGGGCGCTTAGTGAGCAGTTCTTC. The encoded protein is CASSKLSQGALSEQFF.

The chain uses TRBV27 and TRBJ2-4; 9 nucleotides match TRBD2. V dropped 4 bases and J dropped 8; count of bases not matched to a gene: 15. The germline V gene has CDR1 MNHEY and CDR2 SMNVEV (reference sequence). The CDR3 has 17 amino acids. The chain's CDR3 is CASSSWSGRPSSYIQYF. DNA for the CDR3: TGTGCCAGCAGTTCCTGGAGCGGGAGGCCCAGTTCCTACATTCAGTACTTC.